This TCR beta chain was sequenced for a study of T cell clones after liver transplantation. Only in-frame clones appear in the TCRdb table, and some are missing; sequencing was by immunoSEQ multiplex PCR. The sample contains over 70,000 clones, roughly 80% of which appear only once. Study outcomes and limitations: A larger donor-reactive than third-party decline suggested partial antigen-specific deletion. In two subjects, few donor cells limited the measurable donor-reactive repertoire. Circulating graft-donor-reactive CD4 TCRbeta sequences fell significantly post-transplant in 5 of 8 subjects.

CDR1 is MNHEY and CDR2 is SMNVEV in the germline V gene (reference sequence). Trimming took off 6 bases at V and 1 base at J, with 9 bases between the two ends. This CDR3 is built from 13 residues. Comments on this clone: Its specificity is not known.

V gene TRBV27 combines with J gene TRBJ1-1, with D uncertain. The sample consisted of CD4+ T cells from blood, taken 12 months after liver transplant. This TCR derives from a human patient who received a liver transplant. The graft donor may have given rise to some T cells. The CDR3 sequence: CASRVSRNTEAFF. CDR3 nucleotide sequence: TGTGCCAGCAGAGTCTCCCGGAACACTGAAGCTTTCTTT.